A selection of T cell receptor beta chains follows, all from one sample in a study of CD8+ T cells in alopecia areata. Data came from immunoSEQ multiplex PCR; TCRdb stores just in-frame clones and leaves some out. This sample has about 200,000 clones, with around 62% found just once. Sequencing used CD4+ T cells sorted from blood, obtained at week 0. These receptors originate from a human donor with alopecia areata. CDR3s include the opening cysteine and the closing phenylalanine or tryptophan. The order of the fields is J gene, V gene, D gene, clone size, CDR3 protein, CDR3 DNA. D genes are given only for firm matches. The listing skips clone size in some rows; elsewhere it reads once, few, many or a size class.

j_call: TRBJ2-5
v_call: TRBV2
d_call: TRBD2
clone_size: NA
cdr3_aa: CASSNGRGAQETQYF
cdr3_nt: TGTGCCAGCAGTAATGGGCGGGGGGCACAAGAGACCCAGTACTTC

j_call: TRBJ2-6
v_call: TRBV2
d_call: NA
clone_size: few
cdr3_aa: CASSPGSGFTGANVLTF
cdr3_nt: TGTGCCAGCAGTCCCGGGTCTGGGTTCACTGGGGCCAACGTCCTGACTTTC

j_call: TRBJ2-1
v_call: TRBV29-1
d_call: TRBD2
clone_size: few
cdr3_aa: CSAQGTSSIF
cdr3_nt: TGCAGCGCCCAAGGGACTAGCTCTATCTTC

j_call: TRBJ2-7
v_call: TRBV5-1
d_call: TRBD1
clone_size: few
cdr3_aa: CASSLRQGANEQYF
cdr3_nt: TGCGCCAGCAGCTTGCGGCAGGGGGCGAACGAGCAGTACTTC

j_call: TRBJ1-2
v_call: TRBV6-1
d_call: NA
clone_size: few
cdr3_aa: CASSEGSPSDGYTF
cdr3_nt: TGTGCCAGCAGTGAAGGAAGCCCGTCGGATGGCTACACCTTC

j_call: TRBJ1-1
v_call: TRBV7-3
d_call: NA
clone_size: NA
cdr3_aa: CASSPSGKLAEAFF
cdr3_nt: TGTGCCAGCAGTCCCTCAGGGAAGTTGGCTGAAGCTTTCTTT

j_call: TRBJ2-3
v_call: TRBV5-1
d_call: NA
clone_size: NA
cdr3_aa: CASSHRPSALTDTQYF
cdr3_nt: TGCGCCAGCAGCCATAGACCTAGCGCTCTCACAGATACGCAGTATTTT

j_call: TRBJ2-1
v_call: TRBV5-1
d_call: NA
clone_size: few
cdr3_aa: CASSLGWAGDEQFF
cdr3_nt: TGCGCCAGCAGCTTGGGATGGGCAGGGGATGAGCAGTTCTTC

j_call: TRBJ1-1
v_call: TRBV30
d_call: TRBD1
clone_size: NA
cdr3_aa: CAWSHQDRGQTEAFF
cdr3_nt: TGTGCCTGGAGCCACCAGGACAGGGGGCAGACTGAAGCTTTCTTT

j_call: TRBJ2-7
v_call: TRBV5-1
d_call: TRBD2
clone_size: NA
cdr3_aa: CASSPNPAGGISYEQYF
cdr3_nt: TGCGCCAGCAGCCCCAATCCAGCGGGAGGGATCTCCTACGAGCAGTACTTC

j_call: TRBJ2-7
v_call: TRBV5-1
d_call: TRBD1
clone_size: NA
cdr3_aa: CASSSTGQGSEQYF
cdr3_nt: TGCGCCAGCAGCTCAACGGGACAGGGTTCCGAGCAGTACTTC

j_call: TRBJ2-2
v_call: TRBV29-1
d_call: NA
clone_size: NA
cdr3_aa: CSVEGRMNTGELFF
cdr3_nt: TGCAGCGTTGAAGGCAGGATGAACACCGGGGAGCTGTTTTTT

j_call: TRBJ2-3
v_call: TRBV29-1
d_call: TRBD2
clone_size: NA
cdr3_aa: CSVRTSWGTDTQYF
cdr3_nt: TGCAGCGTCAGGACTAGTTGGGGCACAGATACGCAGTATTTT

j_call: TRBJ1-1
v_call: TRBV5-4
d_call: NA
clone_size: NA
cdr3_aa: CASSPRVGNAEAFF
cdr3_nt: TGTGCCAGCAGCCCTAGGGTTGGAAACGCTGAAGCTTTCTTT

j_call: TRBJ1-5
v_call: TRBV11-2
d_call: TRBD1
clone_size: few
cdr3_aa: CASSLGRTGAGWDQPQHF
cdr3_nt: TGTGCCAGCAGCTTAGGTCGGACAGGGGCTGGATGGGATCAGCCCCAGCATTTT

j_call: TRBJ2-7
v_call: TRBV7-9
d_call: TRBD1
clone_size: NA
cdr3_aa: CASSLVDRGRGYEQYF
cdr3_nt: TGTGCCAGCAGTCTCGTGGACAGGGGACGTGGCTACGAGCAGTACTTC

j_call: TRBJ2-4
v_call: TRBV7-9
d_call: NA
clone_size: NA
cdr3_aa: CASRYGGEDIQYF
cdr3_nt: TGTGCCAGCCGATATGGGGGAGAGGACATTCAGTACTTC

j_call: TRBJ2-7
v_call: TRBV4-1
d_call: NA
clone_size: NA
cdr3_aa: CASSQEDEQYF
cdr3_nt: TGTGCCAGCAGCCAAGAGGACGAGCAGTACTTC

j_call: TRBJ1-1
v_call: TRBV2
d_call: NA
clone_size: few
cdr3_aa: CASSGQLEAFF
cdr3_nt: TGTGCCAGCAGTGGACAGCTTGAAGCTTTCTTT

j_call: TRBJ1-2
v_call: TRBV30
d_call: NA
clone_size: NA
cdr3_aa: CAWRAGSYGYTF
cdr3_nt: TGTGCCTGGAGGGCGGGAAGCTATGGCTACACCTTC

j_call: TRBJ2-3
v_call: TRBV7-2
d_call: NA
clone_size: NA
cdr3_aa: CASRRPKGIDTQYF
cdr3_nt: TGTGCCAGCAGGAGGCCCAAGGGTATAGATACGCAGTATTTT

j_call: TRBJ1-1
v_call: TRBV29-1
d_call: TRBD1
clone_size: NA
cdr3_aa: CSGDRGSTEAFF
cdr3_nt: TGCAGCGGGGACAGGGGATCCACTGAAGCTTTCTTT

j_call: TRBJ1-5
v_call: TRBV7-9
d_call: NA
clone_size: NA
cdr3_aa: CASSLGGTGNQPQHF
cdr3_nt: TGTGCCAGCAGCTTAGGAGGGACGGGCAATCAGCCCCAGCATTTT

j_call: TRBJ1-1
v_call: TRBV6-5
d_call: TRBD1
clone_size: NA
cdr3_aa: CASSYPGQGAEAFF
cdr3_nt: TGTGCCAGCAGTTACCCGGGACAGGGGGCTGAAGCTTTCTTT

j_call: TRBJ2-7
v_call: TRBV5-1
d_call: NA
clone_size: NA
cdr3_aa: CASSANYEQYF
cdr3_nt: TGCGCCAGCAGCGCTAACTACGAGCAGTACTTC

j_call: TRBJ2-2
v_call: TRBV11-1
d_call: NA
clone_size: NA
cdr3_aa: CASSRGNTGELFF
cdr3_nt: TGTGCCAGCAGCCGTGGGAACACCGGGGAGCTGTTTTTT